This is a list of T cell receptor beta chains from one sample in a study of neurological immune-mediated disorders. TCRdb independently ran MiXCR on the 5' RACE reads; one entry per CDR3 protein. The profile shows under 65,000 distinct CDR3 sequences, more than 20% of them singletons. Sequenced material: PBMCs. These receptors all stem from a man in his sixties with HTLV-1-associated myelopathy (HAM/TSP). Both conserved end residues are part of each CDR3. D genes are given only for firm matches. Clone size is shown for a subset of rows, as once, few, many or a class of expanded clone.

abundance	d_gene	v_gene	j_gene	len	CDR3nt	CDR3aa
many	.	TRBV7-2	TRBJ2-5	14	TGTGCCAGCAGCTCCCAGGGAGCCCAAGAGACCCAGTACTTC	CASSSQGAQETQYF
many	.	TRBV9	TRBJ1-6	14	TGTGCCAGCAGCGTTGAGGGGAATAATTCACCCCTCCACTTT	CASSVEGNNSPLHF
.	TRBD2	TRBV6-1	TRBJ2-1	15	TGTGCCGTACTTAGGGGGCTAGCGGGGGACAATGAGCAGTTCTTC	CAVLRGLAGDNEQFF
.	.	TRBV20-1	TRBJ1-1	13	TGCAGTGCTAGTCGGCAGGAGAACACTGAAGCTTTCTTT	CSASRQENTEAFF
many	TRBD1	TRBV4-1	TRBJ1-5	13	TGCGCCAGCAGCCCAGGGACAGATCAGCCCCAGCATTTT	CASSPGTDQPQHF
many	TRBD2	TRBV5-1	TRBJ2-1	14	TGCGCCAGCAGCTCAATATCCACTAGCGGCGAGCAGTTCTTC	CASSSISTSGEQFF
once	.	TRBV12-3/TRBV12-4	TRBJ1-6	12	TGTGCCAGCAGCTCCGCTTTTTCACCCCTCCACTTT	CASSSAFSPLHF
many	.	TRBV5-1	TRBJ2-5	15	TGCGCCAGCAGCTTGGCGCACTCAGAAGTAGAGACCCAGTACTTC	CASSLAHSEVETQYF
many	TRBD2	TRBV6-1	TRBJ2-1	16	TGTGCCAGCACCCGACTAGCGGGAGCGAGGTACAATGAGCAGTTCTTC	CASTRLAGARYNEQFF
many	TRBD1	TRBV5-1	TRBJ1-1	15	TGCGCCAGCAGCTCAAGACAGGGCGGCGTCACTGAAGCTTTCTTT	CASSSRQGGVTEAFF
.	.	TRBV18	TRBJ2-2	15	TGTTCCAGCTCACCCAGGATGGGCGACACCGGGGAGCTGTTTTTT	CSSSPRMGDTGELFF
.	TRBD2	TRBV20-1	TRBJ2-1	14	TGCAGTGCTAGACTAGCGGGAGGGACCAATGAGCAGTTCTTC	CSARLAGGTNEQFF
many	.	TRBV4-1	TRBJ1-1	14	TGCGCCAGCCGCGCCGGGACCGCGAACACTGAAGCTTTCTTT	CASRAGTANTEAFF
many	TRBD1	TRBV7-9	TRBJ2-5	16	TGTGCCAGCAGCTCGACAGGGTATCGGGTTAAAGAGACCCAGTACTTC	CASSSTGYRVKETQYF
many	.	TRBV6-1	TRBJ1-5	13	TGTGCCAGCAGTGACGGGGTCCAGCAGCCCCAGCATTTT	CASSDGVQQPQHF
many	TRBD2	TRBV6-5	TRBJ2-7	15	TGTGCCAGCAGTAATCTGCTAGCGGACTCCTACGAGCAGTACTTC	CASSNLLADSYEQYF
.	.	TRBV27	TRBJ1-1	13	TGTGCCAGCACCCCGGGGGCGCCTTCTGAAGCTTTCTTT	CASTPGAPSEAFF
many	TRBD1	TRBV5-1	TRBJ2-2	15	TGCGCCAGCAGCTCGCGACAGGGAAGAACCGGGGAGCTGTTTTTT	CASSSRQGRTGELFF
.	.	TRBV20-1	TRBJ1-2	15	TGCAGTGCTAGAGACCCAGGGGTGGGGCGCCCCGCTCCCACCTTC	CSARDPGVGRPAPTF
many	TRBD2	TRBV29-1	TRBJ2-2	13	TGCAGCGTTTGGGGGGGTTACACCGGGGAGCTGTTTTTT	CSVWGGYTGELFF
.	TRBD1	TRBV29-1	TRBJ2-7	15	TGCAGCGTTGAAATGAGGGACAGGGGGTCCTACGAGCAGTACTTC	CSVEMRDRGSYEQYF
many	TRBD2	TRBV5-1	TRBJ2-3	16	TGCGCCAGCAGCTTTGACGCGGGAGTCGGCACAGATACGCAGTATTTT	CASSFDAGVGTDTQYF
many	.	TRBV4-1	TRBJ1-1	13	TGCGCCAGCAGCCAAGTGATGAACACTGAAGCTTTCTTT	CASSQVMNTEAFF
.	.	TRBV7-2	TRBJ2-5	18	TGTGCCAGCAACTTTCCGTACGGGGCCGCTACGGGGACCGAGACCCAGTACTTC	CASNFPYGAATGTETQYF
many	.	TRBV12-3/TRBV12-4	TRBJ1-1	12	TGTGCCAGCAGTTTTCAGAACACTGAAGCTTTCTTT	CASSFQNTEAFF
large	TRBD1	TRBV20-1	TRBJ2-7	14	TGCAGTTCTAGGGGGGGACAGGGGGCTTACGAGCAGTACTTC	CSSRGGQGAYEQYF
many	TRBD2	TRBV20-1	TRBJ2-7	15	TGCAGTGCTAGAAAAGTACTAGCGGGAGGGTACGAGCAGTACTTC	CSARKVLAGGYEQYF
many	.	TRBV20-1	TRBJ2-3	12	TGCAGTGCTAGAGATCTTGCAGATACGCAGTATTTT	CSARDLADTQYF
many	TRBD1	TRBV12-5	TRBJ2-1	15	TGTGCTAGTGGTTTGGGACAGGGGGCGGTGAATGAGCAGTTCTTC	CASGLGQGAVNEQFF
few	.	TRBV12-3/TRBV12-4	TRBJ2-5	14	TGTGCCAGCAACCTACTCGGCTCTAAAGAGACCCAGTACTTC	CASNLLGSKETQYF
many	.	TRBV5-1	TRBJ2-1	13	TGCGCCAGCAGCTCACGATGGGGGGAGGAGCAGTTCTTC	CASSSRWGEEQFF
many	.	TRBV12-3/TRBV12-4	TRBJ2-1	14	TGTGCCAGCAGTTTGGTAGCGGCCGGGGATGAGCAGTTCTTC	CASSLVAAGDEQFF
many	.	TRBV6-5	TRBJ1-1	15	TGTGCCAGCAAGACGACAGGTCTGGGGAACACTGAAGCTTTCTTT	CASKTTGLGNTEAFF
few	.	TRBV20-1	TRBJ2-7	14	TGCAGTGCTAGACGAGGCGGGGGCGCCGGGGAGCAGTACTTC	CSARRGGGAGEQYF
.	.	TRBV28	TRBJ2-7	12	TGTGCCAGCGTGACAGGACCCTACGAGCAGTACTTC	CASVTGPYEQYF
.	TRBD1	TRBV10-3	TRBJ2-5	13	TGTGCCACCGGGACAGGGGGTGAGGAGACCCAGTACTTC	CATGTGGEETQYF
many	.	TRBV29-1	TRBJ2-1	11	TGCAGCGTTGAAGGCTGGGGTGAGCAGTTCTTC	CSVEGWGEQFF
many	.	TRBV18	TRBJ1-3	15	TGTGCCAGCTCACGCGGACTTAACTCTGGAAACACCATATATTTT	CASSRGLNSGNTIYF
many	.	TRBV5-4	TRBJ2-3	16	TGTGCCAGCAGCTTGGAACTAGTAGCGGTCACAGATACGCAGTATTTT	CASSLELVAVTDTQYF
many	TRBD2	TRBV20-1	TRBJ2-1	14	TGCAGTGCTAGAGGCGGACTAGGGATCCCTGAGCAGTTCTTC	CSARGGLGIPEQFF
once	TRBD1	TRBV20-1	TRBJ2-5	15	TGCAGTGCTAGGGGGACAGGGTGGTCCCAAGAGACCCAGTACTTC	CSARGTGWSQETQYF
many	TRBD1	TRBV13	TRBJ1-6	15	TGTGCCAGCAGCTTAGAGGGGGCAGGCGCCCCCCGACTCCACTTT	CASSLEGAGAPRLHF
.	.	TRBV3-1	TRBJ2-5	15	TGTGCCAGCAGCCAGAATAGACTGAAGGGGGAGACCCAGTACTTC	CASSQNRLKGETQYF
.	TRBD1	TRBV9	TRBJ1-1	16	TGTGCCAGCAGCGCCGATCCACAGGGGATTGACACTGAAGCTTTCTTT	CASSADPQGIDTEAFF
many	.	TRBV2	TRBJ2-3	14	TGTGCCAGCGGAGGCAGGACTAGCACAGATACGCAGTATTTT	CASGGRTSTDTQYF
many	.	TRBV20-1	TRBJ2-5	14	TGCAGTGCTAGAGAGGCCCTCAATCAAGAGACCCAGTACTTC	CSAREALNQETQYF
many	TRBD2	TRBV18	TRBJ2-3	16	TGTGCCAGCTCACCAAACCTAGCGGGAGGAACAGATACGCAGTATTTT	CASSPNLAGGTDTQYF